A selection of T cell receptor beta chains follows, all from one sample in a study of cytomegalovirus exposure and HLA in healthy donors. TCRdb keeps only in-frame clones here, not all; method: immunoSEQ multiplex PCR. Among around 110,000 clones listed, about 86% were seen once. The source material was PBMCs. The receptor set was obtained from a woman younger than 45 in good health and CMV-seronegative. Both conserved end residues are part of each CDR3. A D gene is named only where the DNA matches it firmly. Some rows have no size entry. The others give once, few or many, or a class for an expanded clone.

abundance	v_gene	d_gene	j_gene	CDR3nt	CDR3aa
NA	TRBV2	NA	TRBJ1-5	TGTGCCAGCAGCTCAGGACACCGGCAGCCCCAGCATTTT	CASSSGHRQPQHF
NA	TRBV9	TRBD1	TRBJ2-5	TGTGCCAGCAGCGTAGCTACTCGGCAGGGCCCTCCGCAGGGGGAGCAAGAGACCCAGTACTTC	CASSVATRQGPPQGEQETQYF
NA	TRBV6-1	NA	TRBJ2-2	TGTGCCAGCAGTGTTGGGGAGCCCAGCACCGGGGAGCTGTTTTTT	CASSVGEPSTGELFF
NA	TRBV7-2	TRBD1	TRBJ2-3	TGTGCCAGCAGCTTCGGACAGGGGGCTGGAGATACGCAGTATTTT	CASSFGQGAGDTQYF
NA	TRBV4-3	NA	TRBJ2-5	TGCGCCAGCAGCCAAGCATCTAGTATCGGAGAGACCCAGTACTTC	CASSQASSIGETQYF
NA	TRBV10-3	NA	TRBJ2-1	TGTGCCATCACTATGTCGGGAGAAACTGAGCAGTTCTTC	CAITMSGETEQFF
NA	TRBV28	NA	TRBJ2-5	TGTGCCAGCAGTTTGACAGGTCCGAGGTACTTC	CASSLTGPRYF
NA	TRBV7-2	NA	TRBJ2-7	TGTGCCAGCAGCTCGGGACGGGAGACCTACGAGCAGTACTTC	CASSSGRETYEQYF
NA	TRBV5-4	TRBD2	TRBJ2-3	TGTGCCAGCAGCTTAGGGCCGGGAGGGCCCCGGCCAGATACGCAGTATTTT	CASSLGPGGPRPDTQYF
NA	TRBV5-1	NA	TRBJ2-6	TGCGCCAGCAGCTTTGTAGGGGCCTCTGGGGCCAACGTCCTGACTTTC	CASSFVGASGANVLTF
NA	TRBV7-9	NA	TRBJ2-2	TGTTCCAGCAGCGGGCAGGCTAGCAATGATCCCGGGGAGCTGTTTTTT	CSSSGQASNDPGELFF
NA	TRBV16	NA	TRBJ2-3	TGTGCCAGCAGGCGTGGCACAGATACGCAGTATTTT	CASRRGTDTQYF
NA	TRBV25-1	TRBD2	TRBJ2-7	TGTGCCAGCAGTAGATCGGGAGGGACCCACGAGCAGTACTTC	CASSRSGGTHEQYF
NA	TRBV4-1	TRBD2	TRBJ2-7	TGCGCCAGCAGCGCAATCTCAAGGACTAGCGTCTACGAGCAGTACTTC	CASSAISRTSVYEQYF
NA	TRBV10-3	TRBD2	TRBJ2-3	TGTGCCATCAGAACGGGACTAGCGGGAGGGGAAAGCACAGATACGCAGTATTTT	CAIRTGLAGGESTDTQYF
once	TRBV9	NA	TRBJ2-1	TGTGCCAGCAGCGATGATTACGCGGCGAGCAATGAGCAGTTCTTC	CASSDDYAASNEQFF
NA	TRBV30	TRBD1	TRBJ2-1	TGTGCCTGGAGTGGGACAGGGGGGAATGAGCAGTTCTTC	CAWSGTGGNEQFF
NA	TRBV5-1	TRBD1	TRBJ2-1	TGCGCCAGCAGCTTCCTCTCACAGGGGAGCTCCTACAATGAGCAGTTCTTC	CASSFLSQGSSYNEQFF
NA	TRBV5-6	TRBD2	TRBJ2-1	TGTGCCAGCAGCGGGGGGACTAGCTATATCAATGAGCAGTTCTTC	CASSGGTSYINEQFF
NA	TRBV4-1	NA	TRBJ1-6	TGCGCCAGCAGCCCCACCCCGCCGCGGGGGCTAATGTATTCACCCCTCCACTTT	CASSPTPPRGLMYSPLHF
NA	TRBV19	NA	TRBJ2-7	TGTGCCAGTGCGGTCCTTAGTCTTAGTGTCCTCTACGAGCAGTACTTC	CASAVLSLSVLYEQYF
NA	TRBV25-1	NA	TRBJ1-1	TGTGCCAGCAGTTACAGTGACAGTCCCGCTTTCTTT	CASSYSDSPAFF
NA	TRBV10-1	TRBD1	TRBJ2-3	TGCGCCAGCAGGCCCGGACAGGGGGAAGATACGCAGTATTTT	CASRPGQGEDTQYF
once	TRBV5-1	NA	TRBJ2-3	TGCGCCAGCAGCTTCCTCGGGGACAACACAGATACGCAGTATTTT	CASSFLGDNTDTQYF
NA	TRBV5-1	NA	TRBJ2-2	TGCGCCAGCAGCTTGGCCGGGAAGAACACCGGGGAGCTGTTTTTT	CASSLAGKNTGELFF
NA	TRBV19	TRBD1	TRBJ2-1	TGTGCCAGTAGTCCCGACAACACAGGGGGCTCGCGGCCTGAGCAGTTCTTC	CASSPDNTGGSRPEQFF
NA	TRBV27	TRBD2	TRBJ2-7	TGTGCCAGCAGCACTAGCGGGGGCTCCTACGAGCAGTACTTC	CASSTSGGSYEQYF
NA	TRBV2	NA	TRBJ1-2	TGTGCCAGAGCTAGGGCGGAAGGGGCAGAAGGCTACACCTTC	CARARAEGAEGYTF
few	TRBV5-1	NA	TRBJ2-1	TGCGCCAGCGGGGCAGAGCAGACGGCCAATGAGCAGTTCTTC	CASGAEQTANEQFF
few	TRBV4-1	TRBD2	TRBJ2-3	TGCGCCAGCAGCCAAGAGGGGGGACTAGCGGGAGCCGATACGCAGTATTTT	CASSQEGGLAGADTQYF
large	TRBV6-1	NA	TRBJ2-6	TGTGCCAGCAGTGAAGGCGGAAACTCTGGGGCCAACGTCCTGACTTTC	CASSEGGNSGANVLTF
NA	TRBV7-6	TRBD2	TRBJ2-7	TGTGCCAGCAGCCTTGGGAGGGTTGGATACGAGCAGTACTTC	CASSLGRVGYEQYF
NA	TRBV19	NA	TRBJ2-2	TGTGCCAGTACCTGGTTTTCCGGGAACACCGGGGAGCTGTTTTTT	CASTWFSGNTGELFF
NA	TRBV18	TRBD1	TRBJ1-4	TGTGCCAGCTCACCAGGACAGGCTCTTAATGAAAAACTGTTTTTT	CASSPGQALNEKLFF
once	TRBV9	TRBD1	TRBJ1-3	TGTGCCAGCAGCCCGACAGGGGGCTTGGGAAACACCATATATTTT	CASSPTGGLGNTIYF
few	TRBV19	NA	TRBJ1-2	TGTGCCAGTAGTGTCGGACGGGGAAACTATGGCTACACCTTC	CASSVGRGNYGYTF
NA	TRBV19	NA	TRBJ2-7	TGTGCCAGTAGTTGGAGCCCCAGCTACGAGCAGTACTTC	CASSWSPSYEQYF
NA	TRBV29-1	NA	TRBJ2-2	TGCAGCGTTGAAGTTACCAGGAACACCGGGGAGCTGTTTTTT	CSVEVTRNTGELFF
NA	TRBV7-2	NA	TRBJ2-1	TGTGCCAGCAGCTTAGCGGCTCTAGCCTCCGAGCAGTTCTTC	CASSLAALASEQFF
NA	TRBV2	NA	TRBJ2-3	TGTGCCAGCAGACTCGAGCCCCAGACTAGTACTACGCAGTATTTT	CASRLEPQTSTTQYF
few	TRBV5-1	TRBD1	TRBJ1-2	TGCGCCAGCAGCTCGGGACAGGGTAGCTATGGCTACACCTTC	CASSSGQGSYGYTF
NA	TRBV10-1	NA	TRBJ2-2	TGCGCCAGCTCGCCAGGGCCGAACACCGGGGAGCTGTTTTTT	CASSPGPNTGELFF
NA	TRBV27	TRBD1	TRBJ2-1	TGTGCCAGCAGTGGGACAGGGGGTAAGTTTGAGCAGTTCTTC	CASSGTGGKFEQFF
once	TRBV2	NA	TRBJ2-3	TGTGCCAGCAGCGAAGGGGGTACAGGGGATACGCAGTATTTT	CASSEGGTGDTQYF
NA	TRBV6-1	TRBD2	TRBJ2-2	TGTGCCAGCAGTGAAATTGCGGGAGGGGAGACCGGGGAGCTGTTTTTT	CASSEIAGGETGELFF
NA	TRBV10-1	NA	TRBJ2-7	TGCGCCAGCAGCGGCGGGCTTACCTACGAGCAGTACTTC	CASSGGLTYEQYF
NA	TRBV5-4	NA	TRBJ1-2	TGTGCCAGCAGCTTGGCCGGGGGGTTGGATGGCTACACCTTC	CASSLAGGLDGYTF
NA	TRBV15	TRBD2	TRBJ2-3	TGTGCCACCAGCAGAGATCTAGCGGGAGCAGGAGATACGCAGTATTTT	CATSRDLAGAGDTQYF
NA	TRBV10-3	TRBD2	TRBJ2-1	TGTGCCATGGGACTAGCGGCCTACAATGAGCAGTTCTTC	CAMGLAAYNEQFF
NA	TRBV9	NA	TRBJ2-1	TGTGCCAGCAGCGTAGTGGGAGCAGGCAATGAGCAGTTCTTC	CASSVVGAGNEQFF